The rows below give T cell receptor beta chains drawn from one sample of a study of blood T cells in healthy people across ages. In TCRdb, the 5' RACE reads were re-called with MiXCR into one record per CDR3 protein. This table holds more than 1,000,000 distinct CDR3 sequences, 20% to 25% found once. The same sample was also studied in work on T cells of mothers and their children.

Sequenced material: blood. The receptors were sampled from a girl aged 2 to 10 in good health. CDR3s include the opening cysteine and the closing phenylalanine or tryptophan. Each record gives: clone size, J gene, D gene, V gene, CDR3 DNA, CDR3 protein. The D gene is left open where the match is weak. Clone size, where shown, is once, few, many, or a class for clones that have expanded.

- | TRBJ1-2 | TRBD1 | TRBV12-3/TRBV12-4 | TGTGCCAGCAGCCCCGGGACAGATAGTCATGGCTACACCTTC | CASSPGTDSHGYTF
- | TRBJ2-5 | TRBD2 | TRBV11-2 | TGTGCCAGCAGCTTAGAATGGGGAACTAGCGGCCTGCGGACCCAGTACTTC | CASSLEWGTSGLRTQYF
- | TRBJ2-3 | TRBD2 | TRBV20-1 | TGCAGTGCTATGAGCGGGGGGACAGATACGCAGTATTTT | CSAMSGGTDTQYF
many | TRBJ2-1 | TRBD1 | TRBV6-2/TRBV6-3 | TGTGCCTCCGAAGACAGGGCTGGTTCTAATGAGCAGTTCTTC | CASEDRAGSNEQFF
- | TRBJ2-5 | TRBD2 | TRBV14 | TGTGCCAGCAGCCCTTTGGGGCTAGCGGCGTTTGGAGAGACCCAATACTTC | CASSPLGLAAFGETQYF
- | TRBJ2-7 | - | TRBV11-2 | TGTGCCAGCAGCGACGGGACGGCGCCTGACTACGAGCAGTACTTC | CASSDGTAPDYEQYF
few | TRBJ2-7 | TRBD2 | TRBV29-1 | TGCAGCGTCGCGACTAGCGGGAGTGGCGACGAGCAGTACTTC | CSVATSGSGDEQYF
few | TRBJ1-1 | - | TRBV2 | TGTGCCAGCAGTGAACTACAGGGAGTTTCTGAAGCTTTCTTT | CASSELQGVSEAFF
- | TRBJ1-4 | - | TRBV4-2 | TGTGCCAGCAGCCAGAACAGAGCAACTAATGAAAAACTGTTTTTT | CASSQNRATNEKLFF
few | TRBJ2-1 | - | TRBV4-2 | TGTGCCAGCAGCCAAGAATTCCAGACAATAACAAACAATGAGCAGTTCTTC | CASSQEFQTITNNEQFF
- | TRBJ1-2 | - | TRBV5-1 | TGCGCCTGCAGCTCGTACGGGGGCGTCAATGGCTACACCTTC | CACSSYGGVNGYTF
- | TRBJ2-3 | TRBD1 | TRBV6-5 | TGTGCCAGCAGCCCAAGACGCAGGGGGCGGTCAGATACGCAGTATTTT | CASSPRRRGRSDTQYF
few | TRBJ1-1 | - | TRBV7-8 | TGTGCCAGCAGCTTCGAAGAGCTTGGCCTGAACACTGAAGCTTCCTTT | CASSFEELGLNTEASF
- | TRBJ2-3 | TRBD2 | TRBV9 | TGTGCCAGCAGCGTAGATTTTAGCGGGAGCGCCACAGATACGCAGTATTTT | CASSVDFSGSATDTQYF
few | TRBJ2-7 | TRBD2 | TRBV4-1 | TGCGCCAGCAGCGATATAGCGGGAGTAACGGGCGAGCAGTACTTC | CASSDIAGVTGEQYF
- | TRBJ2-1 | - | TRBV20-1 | TGCAGTGCTTCTCCAGGGGGGAAGCAGTTCTTC | CSASPGGKQFF
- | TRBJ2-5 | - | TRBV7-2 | TGTGCCAGCAGTTTTCGACAGCGGCAAGAGACCCGGTACTTC | CASSFRQRQETRYF
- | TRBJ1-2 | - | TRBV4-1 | TGCGCCGGCAGCCAGGGCTGGGGACAACCGTTAAACTACACCTTC | CAGSQGWGQPLNYTF
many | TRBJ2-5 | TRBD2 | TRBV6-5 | TGTGCCAGCAGCTATGGGGGGGGACAAGAGACCCAGTACTTC | CASSYGGGQETQYF
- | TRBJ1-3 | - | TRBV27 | TGTGCCAGCAGTTCTTCCGGGGGAGTTGGAAACACCATATATTTT | CASSSSGGVGNTIYF
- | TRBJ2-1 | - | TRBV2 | TGTGCCAGCAGTACCCCGAGACATGCCTCCTACAATGAGCAGTTCTTC | CASSTPRHASYNEQFF
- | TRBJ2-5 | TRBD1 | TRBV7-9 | TGTGCCAGCAACAGGGGGGTCCTAGAGACCCAGTACTTC | CASNRGVLETQYF
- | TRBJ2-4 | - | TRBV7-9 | TGTGCCAGCAGCCCAGAAGTGTTAGCCAAAAACATTCAGTACTTC | CASSPEVLAKNIQYF
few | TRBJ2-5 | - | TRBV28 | TGTGCCAGCACCCGAGGGGGGGAAGAGACCCAGTACTTC | CASTRGGEETQYF
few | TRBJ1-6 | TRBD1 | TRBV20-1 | TGCAGTGCCTCTGACAGGGGCCAACCTATTGTACCCCTCCACTTT | CSASDRGQPIVPLHF
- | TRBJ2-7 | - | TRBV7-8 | TGTGCCAGCAGCTTAATACAGGACGAGGTCGAGCAGTACTTC | CASSLIQDEVEQYF
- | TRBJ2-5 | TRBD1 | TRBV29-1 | TGCAGCGTTGGGGACAGAATCTTTGCAGAGACCCAGTACTTC | CSVGDRIFAETQYF
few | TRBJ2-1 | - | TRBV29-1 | TGCAGCTCCGAAGGGGGGGCTGATGACCTCTCCTACAATGAGCAGTTCTTC | CSSEGGADDLSYNEQFF